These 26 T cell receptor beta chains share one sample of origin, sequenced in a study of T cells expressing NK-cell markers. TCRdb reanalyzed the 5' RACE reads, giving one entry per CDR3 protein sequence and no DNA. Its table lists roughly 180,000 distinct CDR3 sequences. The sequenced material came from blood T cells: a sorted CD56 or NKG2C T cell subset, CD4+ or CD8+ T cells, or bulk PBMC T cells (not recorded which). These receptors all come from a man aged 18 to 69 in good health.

The CDR3 loop reads CASTTDRGGTEAFF. This chain joins TRBV6-1 and TRBJ1-1; TCRdb outputs TRBD1, but without DNA this stays unchecked. The V gene's germline CDR1 is MNHNS and CDR2 SASEGT. The CDR3 totals 14 residues.

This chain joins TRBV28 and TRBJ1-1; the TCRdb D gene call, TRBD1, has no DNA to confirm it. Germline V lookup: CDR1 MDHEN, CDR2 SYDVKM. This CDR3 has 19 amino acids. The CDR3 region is CASSPTHIGGRQGFAEAFF.

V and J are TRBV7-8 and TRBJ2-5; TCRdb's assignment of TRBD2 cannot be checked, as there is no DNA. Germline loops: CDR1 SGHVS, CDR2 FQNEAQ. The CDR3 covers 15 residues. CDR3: CASTPWTSGQETQYF.

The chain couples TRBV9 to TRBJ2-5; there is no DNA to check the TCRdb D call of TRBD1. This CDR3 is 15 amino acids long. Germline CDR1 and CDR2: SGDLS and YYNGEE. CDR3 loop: CASSGGSSGVETQYF.

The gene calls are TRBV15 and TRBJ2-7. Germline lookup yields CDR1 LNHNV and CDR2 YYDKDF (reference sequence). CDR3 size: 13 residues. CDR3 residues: CATSDDHHYEQYF.

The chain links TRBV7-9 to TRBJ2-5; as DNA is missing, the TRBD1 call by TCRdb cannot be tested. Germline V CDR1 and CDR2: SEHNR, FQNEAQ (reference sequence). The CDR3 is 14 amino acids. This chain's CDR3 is CASSLVGTEETQYF.

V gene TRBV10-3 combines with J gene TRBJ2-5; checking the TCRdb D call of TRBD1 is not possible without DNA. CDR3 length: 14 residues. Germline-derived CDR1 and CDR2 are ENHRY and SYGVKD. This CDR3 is CAITPTGGQETQYF.

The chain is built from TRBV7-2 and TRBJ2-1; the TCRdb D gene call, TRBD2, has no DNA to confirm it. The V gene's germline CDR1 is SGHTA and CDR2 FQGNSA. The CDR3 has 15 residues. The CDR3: CASSLWTSVNNEQFF.

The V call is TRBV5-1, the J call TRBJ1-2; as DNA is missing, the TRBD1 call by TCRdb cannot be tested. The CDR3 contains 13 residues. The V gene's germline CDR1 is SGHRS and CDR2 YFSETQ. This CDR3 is CASSSGQKYGYTF.

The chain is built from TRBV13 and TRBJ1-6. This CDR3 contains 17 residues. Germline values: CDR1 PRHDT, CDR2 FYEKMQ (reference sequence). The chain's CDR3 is CASSTRRSGVYNSPLHF.

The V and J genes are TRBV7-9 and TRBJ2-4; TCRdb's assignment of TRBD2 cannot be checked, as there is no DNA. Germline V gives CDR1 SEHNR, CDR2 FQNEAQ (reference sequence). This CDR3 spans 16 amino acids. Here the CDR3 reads CASSPLAGTELNIQYF.

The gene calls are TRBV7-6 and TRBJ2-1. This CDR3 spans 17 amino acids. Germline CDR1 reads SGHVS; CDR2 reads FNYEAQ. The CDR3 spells CASSLVTPSNSYNEQFF.

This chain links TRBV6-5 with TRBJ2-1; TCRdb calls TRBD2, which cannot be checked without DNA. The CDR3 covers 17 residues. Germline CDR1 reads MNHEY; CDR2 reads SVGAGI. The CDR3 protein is CASSSNRASGGVFEQFF.

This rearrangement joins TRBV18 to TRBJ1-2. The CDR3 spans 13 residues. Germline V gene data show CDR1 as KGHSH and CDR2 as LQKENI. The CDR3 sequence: CASSPASDYGYTF.

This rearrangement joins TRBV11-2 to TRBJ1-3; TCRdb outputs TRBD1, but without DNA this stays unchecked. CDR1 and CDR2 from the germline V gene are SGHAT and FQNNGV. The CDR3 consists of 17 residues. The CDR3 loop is CASSLETGQGAGNTIYF.

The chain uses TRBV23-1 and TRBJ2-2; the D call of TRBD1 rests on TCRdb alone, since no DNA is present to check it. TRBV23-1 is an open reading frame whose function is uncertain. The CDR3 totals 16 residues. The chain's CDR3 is CAWGAFSARNTGELFF.

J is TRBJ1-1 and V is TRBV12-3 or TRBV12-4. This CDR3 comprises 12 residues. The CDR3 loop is CARGGFDTEAFF.

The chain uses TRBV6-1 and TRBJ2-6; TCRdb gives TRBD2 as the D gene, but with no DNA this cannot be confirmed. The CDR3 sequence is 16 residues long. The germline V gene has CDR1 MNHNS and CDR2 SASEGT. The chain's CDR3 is CASSASGGSGANVLTF.

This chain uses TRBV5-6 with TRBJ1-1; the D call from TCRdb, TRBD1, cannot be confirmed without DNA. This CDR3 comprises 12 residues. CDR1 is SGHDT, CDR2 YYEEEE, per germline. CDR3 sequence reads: CASSVYRGRAFF.

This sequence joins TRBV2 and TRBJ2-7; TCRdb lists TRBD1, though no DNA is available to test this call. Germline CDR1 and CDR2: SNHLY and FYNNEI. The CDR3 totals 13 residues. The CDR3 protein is CASSEDRVGEQYF.

CDR3: CASSLGVLTNGNTIYF. The J gene is TRBJ1-3, the V gene TRBV7-8; TCRdb proposes TRBD1, but this gene call is untestable without DNA. The CDR3 has 16 amino acids. Germline CDR1 reads SGHVS; CDR2 reads FQNEAQ.

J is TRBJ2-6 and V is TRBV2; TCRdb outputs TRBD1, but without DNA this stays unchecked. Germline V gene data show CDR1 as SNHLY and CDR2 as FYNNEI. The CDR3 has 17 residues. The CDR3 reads CASSEDRVGTGANVLTF.

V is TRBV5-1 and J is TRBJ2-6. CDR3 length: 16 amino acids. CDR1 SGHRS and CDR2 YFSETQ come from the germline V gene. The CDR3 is CASSLYGFSGANVLTF.

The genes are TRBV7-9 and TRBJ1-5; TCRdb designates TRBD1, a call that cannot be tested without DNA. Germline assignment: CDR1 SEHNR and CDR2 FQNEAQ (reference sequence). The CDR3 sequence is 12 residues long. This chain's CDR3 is CASSPDSRAQHF.

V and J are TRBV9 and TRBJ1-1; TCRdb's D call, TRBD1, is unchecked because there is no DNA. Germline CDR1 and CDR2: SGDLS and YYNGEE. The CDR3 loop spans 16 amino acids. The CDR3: CASSVVGDGVGTEAFF.

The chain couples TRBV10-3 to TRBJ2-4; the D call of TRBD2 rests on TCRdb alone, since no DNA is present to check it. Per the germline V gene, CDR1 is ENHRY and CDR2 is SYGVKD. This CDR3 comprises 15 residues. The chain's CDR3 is CAISESEGGVNIQYF.